This TCR beta chain was sequenced for a study of cytomegalovirus exposure and HLA in healthy donors. Study conclusions and caveats: In a later analysis, first-cohort TCR clusters were found to tend to co-occur in the roughly 120 validation repertoires.

This clone is labeled as medium-sized. Its cognate antigen is unknown. CDR3 length equals 16 residues. Profiled with immunoSEQ multiplex PCR; TCRdb holds only in-frame clones, not every one. Among about 73,000 clones listed, roughly 93% were seen once. The sequencing input was PBMCs. The receptor comes from a woman between 18 and 30 years old in good health and CMV-seronegative. The chain is built from TRBV12-2 and TRBJ1-1; the listed D gene, TRBD1, was not tested against the DNA. TRBV12-2 counts as a pseudogene. This CDR3 is CASRSRRDRMNTEAFF. In nucleotides, the CDR3 is TGTGCAAGTCGCTCTCGTCGGGACAGGATGAACACTGAAGCTTTCTTT.